What follows are 32 T cell receptor beta chains derived from one specimen sequenced in a study of T cell changes during pregnancy in multiple sclerosis. Libraries were prepared by immunoSEQ multiplex PCR; TCRdb keeps only in-frame clonotypes and omits some of them. Of 68,000 or so clones in the sample, about 92% were seen once. Here the sequenced sample was peripheral blood, taken in the second trimester of pregnancy. These receptors came from a female donor in good health, enrolled as a control in a pregnancy study.

The V call is TRBV6-1, the J call TRBJ1-5, with D uncertain. CDR1 and CDR2 from the germline V gene are MNHNS and SASEGT. Between the trimmed V and J ends, which lost 7 bases and 7 bases, there was a span of 11 bases. The CDR3 consists of 12 residues. Here the CDR3 reads CASTLGGQPQHF. CDR3 DNA sequence: TGTGCCAGCACCTTAGGCGGACAGCCCCAGCATTTT.

This clone is a singleton in its sample. This chain uses TRBV27 with TRBJ2-4, with a possible D match to TRBD2 (6 bases). The germline gives CDR1 MNHEY, CDR2 SMNVEV (reference sequence). This CDR3 has 15 amino acids. V lost 6 bases to trimming and J lost 2 bases, with 14 bases between them. Here the CDR3 DNA reads TGTGCCAGCAGCCTTGGGGGGATTACCAAAAACATTCAGTACTTC. As protein: CASSLGGITKNIQYF.

The V call is TRBV6-6, the J call TRBJ2-7, with 9 positions matching TRBD1. From germline, CDR1 is MNHNY and CDR2 SVGAGI (reference sequence). This CDR3 spans 14 amino acids. Unmatched junction bases numbered 3, after V lost 2 bases and J lost 4 bases. The CDR3 loop is CASSYEQGAYEQYF. The CDR3 DNA sequence: TGTGCCAGCAGTTACGAACAGGGGGCTTACGAGCAGTACTTC.

CDR3 DNA: TGCGCCAGCAGCGAGGTGGGGGGGGGCACTGAAGCTTTCTTT. Translating it yields CASSEVGGGTEAFF. The V call is TRBV5-1, the J call TRBJ1-1, with a possible D match to TRBD1 (5 bases). Germline assignment: CDR1 SGHRS and CDR2 YFSETQ. The CDR3 is made up of 14 amino acids. Trimming took off 4 bases at V and 4 bases at J, with 14 bases between the two ends.

This clone was detected once. The genes are TRBV15 and TRBJ2-5, with D maybe TRBD1 (7 bases). CDR1 and CDR2 from the germline V gene are LNHNV and YYDKDF (reference sequence). V lost 5 bases and J lost 7, with 29 bases in between. The CDR3 sequence is 18 residues long. In nucleotides, the CDR3 is TGTGCCACCAGCTCTTACAGGGGAGGACTTTCCGCGAGAAGGACCCAGTACTTC. Its protein product is CATSSYRGGLSARRTQYF.

The DNA of the CDR3 is TGCGCCAGCAGCTGGAGGACAGCCAACACCGGGGAGCTGTTTTTT. The encoded protein is CASSWRTANTGELFF. The chain recombines TRBV4-1 with TRBJ2-2; a weak D match, TRBD1 (6 bases). Trimming took off 5 bases at V and 2 bases at J, with 12 bases between the two ends. The CDR3 has 15 amino acids. Germline CDR1 reads MGHRA; CDR2 reads YSYEKL.

The CDR3 nucleotides are TGTGCCAGCCGACAGGGGACTAGCACAGATACGCAGTATTTT. Protein sequence: CASRQGTSTDTQYF. This chain joins TRBV28 and TRBJ2-3; 8 bases line up with TRBD1. The CDR3 loop spans 14 amino acids. In germline, CDR1 is MDHEN, CDR2 SYDVKM. The junction had 4 bases not matched to a gene; V was cut back by 8 bases and J by 0 bases. Supplemented by reference TRBV28 and TRBJ2-3, the full variable domain reads DVKVTQSSRYLVKRTGEKVFLECVQDMDHENMFWYRQDPGLGLRLIYFSYDVKMKEKGDIPEGYSVSREKKERFSLILESASTNQTSMYLCASRQGTSTDTQYFGPGTRLTVL.

This clone was recorded only once. The rearrangement joins TRBV4-3 to TRBJ2-1; D unclear. The CDR3 extends over 16 amino acids. The germline CDR1 and CDR2 sequences are LGHNA and YSLEER. Trimming removed 1 base from V and 0 bases from J, with 10 bases in between. CDR3 residues: CASSQVAVSSYNEQFF. The CDR3 DNA reads TGCGCCAGCAGCCAAGTTGCAGTCAGCTCCTACAATGAGCAGTTCTTC.

The chain combines TRBV27 with TRBJ2-1; 13 nucleotides line up with TRBD2. V was clipped by 2 bases and J by 0 bases; unmatched bases: 16. This CDR3 region has 22 residues. Germline V gives CDR1 MNHEY, CDR2 SMNVEV (reference sequence). The CDR3 is CASSLEAPSGTSGKSSYNEQFF. DNA for the CDR3: TGTGCCAGCAGTTTAGAGGCCCCTTCCGGGACTAGCGGGAAGAGCTCCTACAATGAGCAGTTCTTC.

This clone appeared once. The V gene is TRBV18, the J gene TRBJ1-5, with a weak D call TRBD1 (5 bases). V was cut by 3 bases and J by 11 bases, with 11 bases left in between. The germline V gene has CDR1 KGHSH and CDR2 LQKENI. The CDR3 has 12 residues. This CDR3 reads CASSPQGTAQHF. The CDR3 DNA sequence: TGTGCCAGCTCACCTCAGGGAACAGCCCAGCATTTT.

The chain recombines TRBV6-5 with TRBJ1-2; D is possibly TRBD1 (5 bases). V was clipped by 2 bases and J by 0 bases, with 10 bases between them. The CDR3 has 15 amino acids. CDR1 is MNHEY and CDR2 is SVGAGI in the germline V gene. The CDR3 DNA reads TGTGCCAGCAGTTACGACAGCAGAGCTAACTATGGCTACACCTTC. Protein product: CASSYDSRANYGYTF.

The chain joins TRBV27 to TRBJ2-1, with D maybe TRBD2 (6 bases). V was clipped by 6 bases and J by 2 bases, with 14 bases between them. The germline gives CDR1 MNHEY, CDR2 SMNVEV (reference sequence). The CDR3 spans 15 residues. The CDR3 loop is CASSPGGPTYNEQFF. The CDR3 nucleotides are TGTGCCAGCAGCCCCGGAGGGCCTACCTACAATGAGCAGTTCTTC.

The CDR3 region is CASTPGLAGYNEQFF. The CDR3 DNA reads as TGTGCCAGCACCCCAGGACTAGCGGGTTACAATGAGCAGTTCTTC. The rearrangement links TRBV5-6 to TRBJ2-1; 11 bases align to TRBD2. The V and J ends lost 6 bases and 4 bases, in that order; junction bases with no gene match: 6. Germline CDR1 is SGHDT and CDR2 is YYEEEE. The CDR3 runs 15 residues. Using reference TRBV5-6 and TRBJ2-1 for the parts outside the CDR3, the full variable domain is DAGVTQSPTHLIKTRGQQVTLRCSPKSGHDTVSWYQQALGQGPQFIFQYYEEEERQRGNFPDRFSGHQFPNYSSELNVNALLLGDSALYLCASTPGLAGYNEQFFGPGTRLTVL.

The genes are TRBV11-2 and TRBJ2-7; 11 bases fit TRBD2. The CDR3 covers 17 residues. V gave up 1 base and J gave up 4 bases; unmatched junction bases: 9. CDR1 SGHAT and CDR2 FQNNGV come from the germline V gene. In DNA form, the CDR3 reads TGTGCCAGCAGCTTAGGCCCCACTAGCGGGAGTCTGTACGAGCAGTACTTC. Encoded protein: CASSLGPTSGSLYEQYF.

The chain carries TRBV6-1 and TRBJ2-3; 13 bases fit TRBD2. CDR3 length: 15 amino acids. V shed 7 bases, J shed 4 bases, and the junction held 5 bases outside the gene matches. The germline V gene encodes CDR1 MNHNS and CDR2 SASEGT. CDR3 protein: CASTELAGGPDTQYF. The CDR3 DNA follows: TGTGCCAGCACCGAACTAGCGGGAGGGCCAGATACGCAGTATTTT.

This clone was detected once. The chain employs TRBV6-6 and TRBJ1-3; 8 bases map to TRBD1. This CDR3 spans 16 amino acids. Germline CDR1 is MNHNY and CDR2 is SVGAGI (reference sequence). V lost 2 bases to trimming and J lost 4 bases; unmatched junction nucleotides: 7. The CDR3 DNA reads as TGTGCCAGCAGTTACCAGGGACAGGCGGGAGGAAACACCATATATTTT. Its translation: CASSYQGQAGGNTIYF.

The DNA of the CDR3 is TGTGCCAGCAGCCGGACTAGCGGGAGTGTAGAGCAGTTCTTC. It translates to CASSRTSGSVEQFF. The chain has TRBV11-3 and TRBJ2-1, with 13 bases matching TRBD2. The CDR3 spans 14 residues. The V segment lost 5 bases and the J segment 10 bases; nucleotides outside the gene matches: 5. Germline values: CDR1 SGHNT, CDR2 YENEEA.

There are a few counts of this clone. This chain joins TRBV28 and TRBJ2-1; D not certain. Germline CDR1 reads MDHEN; CDR2 reads SYDVKM. V lost 1 base, J lost 9 bases, and 4 bases lay in between. The CDR3 extends over 11 amino acids. CDR3 bases: TGTGCCAGCAGTTTATTCAGTGAGCAGTTCTTC. Translating gives CASSLFSEQFF.

V and J are TRBV2 and TRBJ1-5; the D is unclear. Germline loops: CDR1 SNHLY, CDR2 FYNNEI. The ends were cut back, 4 bases at V and 5 bases at J, with 9 bases in the middle. The CDR3 sequence is 13 residues long. CDR3 bases: TGTGCCAGCAGTGTGCGGGCGGATCAGCCCCAGCATTTT. Amino acids: CASSVRADQPQHF. Full variable domain (outside the CDR3, taken from reference TRBV2 and TRBJ1-5): EPEVTQTPSHQVTQMGQEVILRCVPISNHLYFYWYRQILGQKVEFLVSFYNNEISEKSEIFDDQFSVERPDGSNFTLKIRSTKLEDSAMYFCASSVRADQPQHFGDGTRLSIL.

This chain connects TRBV7-9 to TRBJ2-1, with TRBD1 matching 7 bases. Germline CDR1 is SEHNR and CDR2 is FQNEAQ (reference sequence). The CDR3 has 14 residues. Trimming at V came to 5 bases and at J to 8 bases, leaving 9 bases not matched to a gene. The CDR3 region has the DNA TGTGCCAGCAGCCCGGGACAGTTGGGCGATGAGCAGTTCTTC. It is translated as CASSPGQLGDEQFF.

The chain combines TRBV6-5 with TRBJ1-5, with TRBD1 as a possible D gene (6 bases). The CDR3 is 15 amino acids. The V end lost 2 bases, the J end lost 4 bases, and 12 bases lay between the germline ends. Germline CDR1 MNHEY, CDR2 SVGAGI. The CDR3 here is CASSYTSDRNQPQHF. CDR3 bases: TGTGCCAGCAGTTACACCTCGGACAGAAATCAGCCCCAGCATTTT.

The rearrangement joins TRBV30 to TRBJ1-5; D is perhaps TRBD1 (6 bases). Germline V gene sequence: CDR1 GTSNPN, CDR2 SVGIG (reference sequence). The CDR3 extends over 13 amino acids. V was clipped by 2 bases and J by 6 bases, with 11 bases between them. Here the CDR3 DNA reads TGTGCCTGGAGTTTACAGGGCGGTCAGCCCCAGCATTTT. Translated: CAWSLQGGQPQHF.

The chain employs TRBV10-1 and TRBJ1-2, with a weak D call TRBD1 (5 bases). Germline-derived CDR1 and CDR2 are WNHNN and SYGVQD (reference sequence). V was pared by 5 bases and J by 7 bases, with 14 bases between. This CDR3 region has 13 residues. CDR3 sequence (DNA): TGCGCCAGCAGTTTACAAGGGGATAGTGGCTACACCTTC. Its translation: CASSLQGDSGYTF.

The chain recombines TRBV7-9 with TRBJ1-3, with D maybe TRBD1 (6 bases). The CDR3 is made up of 17 amino acids. Germline CDR1 and CDR2: SEHNR and FQNEAQ (reference sequence). Trimming removed 6 bases at V and 0 bases at J, with 18 bases between. The CDR3 protein is CASRSRGYDVSGNTIYF. In DNA, the CDR3 is TGTGCCAGCAGATCAAGGGGGTACGACGTCTCTGGAAACACCATATATTTT.

The V gene is TRBV6-1, the J gene TRBJ2-1; TRBD2 matches at 10 bases. The CDR3 is 15 residues long. V shed 0 bases, J shed 6 bases, and the junction held 2 bases outside the gene matches. Germline CDR1 MNHNS, CDR2 SASEGT. CDR3 loop: CASSEAASGGNEQFF. CDR3 nucleotide sequence: TGTGCCAGCAGTGAAGCGGCTAGCGGGGGCAATGAGCAGTTCTTC.

V and J are TRBV7-9 and TRBJ1-2; TRBD1 is a possible D gene (6 bases). The CDR3 loop spans 14 amino acids. Trimming took 4 bases from V and 5 from J, leaving 14 bases between them. Per germline, CDR1 SEHNR and CDR2 FQNEAQ (reference sequence). This CDR3 is CASSYPDSGYGYTF. CDR3 bases: TGTGCCAGCAGCTACCCGGACAGTGGGTATGGCTACACCTTC.

The V gene is TRBV30, the J gene TRBJ2-2; a possible D gene is TRBD1 (5 bases). Looked up from germline, CDR1 is GTSNPN and CDR2 is SVGIG (reference sequence). The CDR3 is 16 amino acids. Trimming removed 0 bases at V and 0 bases at J, with 11 bases between. The CDR3 spells CAWSVKGRSNTGELFF. CDR3 nucleotide sequence: TGTGCCTGGAGTGTGAAGGGGCGATCGAACACCGGGGAGCTGTTTTTT.

The chain combines TRBV9 with TRBJ2-7; D gene ambiguous. Germline V gives CDR1 SGDLS, CDR2 YYNGEE. The length of the CDR3 is 13 residues. V gave up 2 bases and J gave up 5 bases, with 11 bases separating them. DNA for the CDR3: TGTGCCAGCAGCGTTGCGCCTCAGGACGAGCAGTACTTC. Protein product: CASSVAPQDEQYF.

The V gene is TRBV28, the J gene TRBJ2-7; 7 bases are a match to TRBD1. Trimming took 6 bases from V and 7 from J; bases not matched to a gene: 6. The CDR3 spans 12 residues. Germline CDR1 MDHEN, CDR2 SYDVKM. In DNA, the CDR3 is TGTGCCAGCAGGGGGACAGTTGGGGAGCAGTACTTC. This encodes CASRGTVGEQYF.

The CDR3 region has the DNA TGTGCCAGCAGCTTACAGGTGGGTGAGCAGTTCTTC. It translates to CASSLQVGEQFF. This chain connects TRBV13 to TRBJ2-1, with D uncertain. The CDR3 has 12 amino acids. Trimming removed 2 bases from V and 9 bases from J, with 8 bases in between. CDR1 is PRHDT, CDR2 FYEKMQ, per germline (reference sequence). Complete variable domain (other parts from reference TRBV13 and TRBJ2-1): AAGVIQSPRHLIKEKRETATLKCYPIPRHDTVYWYQQGPGQDPQFLISFYEKMQSDKGSIPDRFSAQQFSDYHSELNMSSLELGDSALYFCASSLQVGEQFFGPGTRLTVL.

This sequence joins TRBV5-5 and TRBJ1-5; TRBD1 matches 8 bases. Germline V gene sequence: CDR1 SGHKS, CDR2 YYEKEE (reference sequence). With V trimmed by 3 bases and J by 0 bases, 8 bases remained unmatched. The CDR3 totals 17 residues. CDR3 residues: CASSSGQGLYSNQPQHF. CDR3 nucleotides: TGTGCCAGCAGCTCCGGACAGGGACTCTATAGCAATCAGCCCCAGCATTTT.

The chain is built from TRBV6-5 and TRBJ1-1, with 8 bases aligning to TRBD1. V lost 2 bases, J lost 1 base, and 3 bases stayed unmatched. There are 15 residues in the CDR3. Germline values: CDR1 MNHEY, CDR2 SVGAGI. CDR3 sequence reads: CASSYGGTGNTEAFF. The DNA for the CDR3 is TGTGCCAGCAGTTACGGCGGGACAGGGAACACTGAAGCTTTCTTT.